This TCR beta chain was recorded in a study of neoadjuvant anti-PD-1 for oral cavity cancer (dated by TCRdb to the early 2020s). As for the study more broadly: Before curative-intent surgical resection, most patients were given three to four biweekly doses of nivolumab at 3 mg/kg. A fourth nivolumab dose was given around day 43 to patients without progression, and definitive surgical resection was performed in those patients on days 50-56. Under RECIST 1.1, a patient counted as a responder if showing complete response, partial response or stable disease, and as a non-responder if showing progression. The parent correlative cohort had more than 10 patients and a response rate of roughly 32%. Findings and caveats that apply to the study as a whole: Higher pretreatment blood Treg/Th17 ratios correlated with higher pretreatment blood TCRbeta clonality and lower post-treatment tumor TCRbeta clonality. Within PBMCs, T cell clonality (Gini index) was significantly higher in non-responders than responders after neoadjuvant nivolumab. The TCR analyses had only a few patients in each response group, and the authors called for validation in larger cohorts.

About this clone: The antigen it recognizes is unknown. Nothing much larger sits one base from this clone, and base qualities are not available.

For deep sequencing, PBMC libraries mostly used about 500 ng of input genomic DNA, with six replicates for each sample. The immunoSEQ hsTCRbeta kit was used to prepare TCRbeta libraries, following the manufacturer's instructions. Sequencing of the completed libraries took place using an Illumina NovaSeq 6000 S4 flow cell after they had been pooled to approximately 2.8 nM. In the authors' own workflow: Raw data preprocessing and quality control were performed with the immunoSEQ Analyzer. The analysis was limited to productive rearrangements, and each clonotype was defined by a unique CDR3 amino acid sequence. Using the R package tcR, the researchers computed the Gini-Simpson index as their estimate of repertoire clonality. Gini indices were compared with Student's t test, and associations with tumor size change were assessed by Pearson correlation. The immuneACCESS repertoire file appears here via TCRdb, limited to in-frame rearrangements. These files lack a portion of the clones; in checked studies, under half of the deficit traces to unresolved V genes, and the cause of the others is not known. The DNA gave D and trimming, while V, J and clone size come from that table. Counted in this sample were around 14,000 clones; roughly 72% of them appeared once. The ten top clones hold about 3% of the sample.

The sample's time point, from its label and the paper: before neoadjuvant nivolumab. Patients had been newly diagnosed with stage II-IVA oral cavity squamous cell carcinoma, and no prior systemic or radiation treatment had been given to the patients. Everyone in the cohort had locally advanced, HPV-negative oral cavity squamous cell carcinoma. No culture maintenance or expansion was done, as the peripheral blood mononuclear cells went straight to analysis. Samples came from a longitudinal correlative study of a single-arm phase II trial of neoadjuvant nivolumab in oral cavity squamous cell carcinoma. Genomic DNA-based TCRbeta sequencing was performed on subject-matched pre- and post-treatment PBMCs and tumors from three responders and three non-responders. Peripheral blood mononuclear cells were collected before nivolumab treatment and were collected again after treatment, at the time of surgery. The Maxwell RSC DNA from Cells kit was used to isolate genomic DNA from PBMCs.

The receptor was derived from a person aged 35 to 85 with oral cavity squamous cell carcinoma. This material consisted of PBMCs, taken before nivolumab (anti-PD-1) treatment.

This receptor carries the CDR3 CAWTSTGRGYEQYF. The sequenced DNA: TGTGCCTGGACCAGCACAGGCAGGGGCTACGAGCAGTACTTC. Here the chain combines TRBV30 and TRBJ2-7; perhaps TRBD1 is the D gene, with 6 bases matching. The CDR1 and CDR2 encoded by the germline V gene (reference sequence) are GTSNPN and SVGIG. The CDR3 covers 14 residues, taking in both the cysteine and the phenylalanine. The CDR3 DNA has 42 bases and is translated from base 1. V sheds 4 bases and J sheds 3 bases, leaving 16 bases between their ends.